A selection of T cell receptor beta chains follows, all from one sample in a study of identical twins. TCRdb re-derived calls from the 5' RACE reads in MiXCR, one entry per CDR3 protein. The sample lists 300,000 to 400,000 distinct CDR3 sequences, roughly an eighth occurring once. The same data also contributed to another study, on yellow fever vaccine responses in identical twins.

The material sequenced was CD8+ T cells sorted from blood. The receptors here all came from a woman between 18 and 29 years old in good health. Both conserved end residues are part of each CDR3. A D gene is named only where the DNA matches it firmly. Part of the rows lack a size; the others show once, few, many or a class for expanded clones.

D	size	J	V	DNA	CDR3
TRBD2	few	TRBJ2-5	TRBV5-1	TGCGCCAGCAGCTTGGTCCCTAGCGGGAGTCAAGAGACCCAGTACTTC	CASSLVPSGSQETQYF
.	many	TRBJ2-3	TRBV20-1	TGCAGTGCTAACGAGGACGGGTTAACAGATACGCAGTATTTT	CSANEDGLTDTQYF
.	.	TRBJ2-5	TRBV4-1	TGCGCCAGCAGCCACGCTACCGTCCAAGGGGTAGCCGGTTTGGAGACCCAGTACTTC	CASSHATVQGVAGLETQYF
TRBD1	.	TRBJ2-7	TRBV20-1	TGCAGTGCTAGAGATCCCAAAGATACTGCAGGGGGCGGCTACGAGCAGTACTTC	CSARDPKDTAGGGYEQYF
.	.	TRBJ2-1	TRBV3-1	TGTGCCAGCAGCAAGTACTCTCGTACTAGGAATTCAATGAGTGAGTTCTTC	CASSKYSRTRNSMSEFF
TRBD1	.	TRBJ1-4	TRBV5-1	TGCGCCAGCAGCGCTAGACAGGGAGGCGAAAAACTGTTTTTT	CASSARQGGEKLFF
.	.	TRBJ2-1	TRBV5-1	TGCGCCAGCACCATTTACACCGGCTACAATGAGCAGTTCTTC	CASTIYTGYNEQFF
.	.	TRBJ2-7	TRBV11-3	TGTGCCAGCAGCTTAGCTTCGGGACCGGCCTACGAGCAGTACTTC	CASSLASGPAYEQYF
.	few	TRBJ2-1	TRBV2	TGTGCCAGCAGGGCGAATGAGCAGTTCTTC	CASRANEQFF
.	.	TRBJ2-5	TRBV7-9	TGTGCCAGCACTCCGTCCAATTCGGGCCAAGAGACCCAGTACTTC	CASTPSNSGQETQYF
.	few	TRBJ2-1	TRBV6-1	TGTGCCCACCCCAAATGGACAGCTACTTCCTACAATGAGCAGTTCTTC	CAHPKWTATSYNEQFF
.	.	TRBJ1-5	TRBV19	TGTGCCAGTAGTATAGCGGAGGGGACGGGTCAGCCCCAGCATTTT	CASSIAEGTGQPQHF
.	.	TRBJ2-2	TRBV6-5	TGTGCCAGCAGTTACTCGACCGGGGATGGCACCGGGGAGCTGTTTTTT	CASSYSTGDGTGELFF
.	.	TRBJ1-1	TRBV10-3	TGTGCCATCAGTGAGGACACCTTAATGAACACTGAAGCTTTCTTT	CAISEDTLMNTEAFF
TRBD2	.	TRBJ2-1	TRBV24-1	TGTGCCACCAGTGATCCCAGGACTAGCGGGAGGGGTCAGGGCAATGAGCAGTTCTTC	CATSDPRTSGRGQGNEQFF
.	.	TRBJ1-5	TRBV2	TGTGCCAGCAGTGAATTCGGGGAGGGTAGCAATCAGCCCCAGCATTTT	CASSEFGEGSNQPQHF
.	.	TRBJ2-7	TRBV28	TGTGCCACCGGTCTCTGGGGCGAGCAGTACTTC	CATGLWGEQYF
TRBD2	many	TRBJ2-7	TRBV7-8	TGTGCCAGCAGCTTCTCAGCGGGGGGCAGCTCCTACGAGCAGTACTTC	CASSFSAGGSSYEQYF
.	many	TRBJ2-1	TRBV5-1	TGCGCCAGCAGCTTTTTCTCAGGGTCTGATGAGCAGTTCTTC	CASSFFSGSDEQFF
TRBD1	.	TRBJ2-5	TRBV28	TGTGCCAGCATCTCGTATAAGAGGACAGGGTCTGTCAAGGGGGAGACCCAGTACTTC	CASISYKRTGSVKGETQYF
.	.	TRBJ2-7	TRBV12-3/TRBV12-4	TGTGCCAGCAGTTGGGACGGACACGAGCAGTACTTC	CASSWDGHEQYF
.	few	TRBJ2-5	TRBV11-2	TGTGCCAGCAGCAGACAGGAGGGGGAGACCCAGTACTTC	CASSRQEGETQYF
.	.	TRBJ2-7	TRBV28	TGTGCCAGCAGTTATGTTGGCGGGATCTACGAGCAGTACTTC	CASSYVGGIYEQYF
.	many	TRBJ1-5	TRBV6-2/TRBV6-3	TGTGCCAGCAGTTATGACCGGAGCAATCAGCCCCAGCATTTT	CASSYDRSNQPQHF
TRBD2	few	TRBJ2-7	TRBV7-8	TGTGCCAGCAGCTCCTCCCCGGGACTAGGGTACGAGCAGTACTTC	CASSSSPGLGYEQYF
.	.	TRBJ1-2	TRBV10-3	TGTGCCATCAGTGAACTAGACGTCTATGGCTACACCTTC	CAISELDVYGYTF
.	many	TRBJ2-2	TRBV7-7	TGTGCCAGCAGCCCTCATCAGGACACCGGGGAGCTGTTTTTT	CASSPHQDTGELFF
TRBD1	many	TRBJ2-3	TRBV6-4	TGTGCCAGCAGTGATCGGGACAGGGGAGATGTGGATACGCAGTATTTT	CASSDRDRGDVDTQYF
TRBD2	many	TRBJ2-1	TRBV20-1	TGCAGTGCTAGTGCCGGGACTAGCGGCAATGAGCAGTTCTTC	CSASAGTSGNEQFF
TRBD1	few	TRBJ2-3	TRBV7-9	TGTGCCAGCAGCTACCGGGACAGGGAGGCAGATACGCAGTATTTT	CASSYRDREADTQYF
.	few	TRBJ1-1	TRBV27	TGTGCCAGCAGTTTATCGTCGGTCGAAGGAGCTTTCTTT	CASSLSSVEGAFF
.	many	TRBJ2-1	TRBV6-4	TGTGCCAGCAGTGACGGTAACAGCTACGAGCAGTTCTTC	CASSDGNSYEQFF
TRBD2	.	TRBJ2-2	TRBV15	TGTGCCACCAGCGGCGGACTAGCGGGGGCAGACAACACCGGGGAGCTGTTTTTT	CATSGGLAGADNTGELFF
TRBD1	few	TRBJ2-5	TRBV5-1	TGCGCCAGCAGACTTCGGACAGGGAACCAAGAGACCCAGTACTTC	CASRLRTGNQETQYF
TRBD2	few	TRBJ2-3	TRBV7-2	TGTGCCAGCAGCTTAGAGCGGGAGTCTAGCACAGATACGCAGTATTTT	CASSLERESSTDTQYF
.	.	TRBJ2-2	TRBV6-5	TGTGCCAGCAGTTACTCTGGGGTTAGCGGGGAGCTGTTTTTT	CASSYSGVSGELFF
.	few	TRBJ2-5	TRBV5-5	TGTGCCAGCAGCCCCTGGGGGACCCCCATCCTCAAAGAGACCCAGTACTTC	CASSPWGTPILKETQYF
.	.	TRBJ2-7	TRBV15	TGTGCCACCAGCAGAGGCCCGGGAGTGGGCTACGAGCAGTACTTC	CATSRGPGVGYEQYF
TRBD1	.	TRBJ1-1	TRBV5-6	TGTGCCAGCAGCTGGGACAGTGAAGCTTTCTTT	CASSWDSEAFF
.	.	TRBJ2-1	TRBV20-1	TGCAGTGGCCCGGTGGGCAATGAGCAGTTCTTC	CSGPVGNEQFF
.	.	TRBJ2-5	TRBV4-1	TGCGCCAGCAGCCAAGATCTATCCGAAGAGACCCAGTACTTC	CASSQDLSEETQYF
TRBD2	many	TRBJ2-1	TRBV7-3	TGTGCCAGCAGCTTAGCGGGAGAAAACCCCTACAATGAGCAGTTCTTC	CASSLAGENPYNEQFF
.	.	TRBJ2-1	TRBV20-1	TGCAGTGTGAAGCGGTACTTTAATGAGCAGTTCTTC	CSVKRYFNEQFF
.	.	TRBJ2-7	TRBV2	TGTGCCAGCACTTCAATTCAAACAGGCCACGAGCAGTACTTC	CASTSIQTGHEQYF
.	.	TRBJ1-2	TRBV28	TGTGCCAGCAGTTTCGGACCGCGCCGACCCTATGGCTACACCTTC	CASSFGPRRPYGYTF
.	.	TRBJ2-2	TRBV7-8	TGTGCCAGCAGCGCGGGCCTCACCGGGGAGCTGTTTTTT	CASSAGLTGELFF
TRBD2	few	TRBJ2-1	TRBV20-1	TGCAGTGCTAGAGATCTCGGGGGGGAGAACAATGAGCAGTTCTTC	CSARDLGGENNEQFF
TRBD1	many	TRBJ2-5	TRBV2	TGTGCCAGCAGTGAAGTGGACAGGGGAGGCGAGACCCAGTACTTC	CASSEVDRGGETQYF
.	.	TRBJ2-5	TRBV5-1	TGCGCCAGCAGCGCTGGACAGATCCAAGAGACCCAGTACTTC	CASSAGQIQETQYF